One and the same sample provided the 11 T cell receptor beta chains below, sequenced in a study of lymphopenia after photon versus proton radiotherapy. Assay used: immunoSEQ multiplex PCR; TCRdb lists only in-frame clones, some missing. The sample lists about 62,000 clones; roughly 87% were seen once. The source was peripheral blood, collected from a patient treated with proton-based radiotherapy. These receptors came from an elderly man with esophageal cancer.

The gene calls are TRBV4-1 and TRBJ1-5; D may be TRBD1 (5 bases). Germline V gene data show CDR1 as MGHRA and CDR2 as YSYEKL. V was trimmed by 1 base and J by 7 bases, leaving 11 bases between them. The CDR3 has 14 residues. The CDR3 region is CASSQGGGTQPQHF. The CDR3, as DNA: TGCGCCAGCAGCCAAGGGGGAGGGACCCAGCCCCAGCATTTT.

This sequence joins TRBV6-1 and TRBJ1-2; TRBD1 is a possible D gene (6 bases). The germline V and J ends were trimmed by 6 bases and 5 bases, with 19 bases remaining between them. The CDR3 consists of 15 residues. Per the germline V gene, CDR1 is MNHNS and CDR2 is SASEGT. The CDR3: CASRPDSGGIYGYTF. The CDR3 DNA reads TGTGCCAGCAGACCGGACAGTGGAGGGATATATGGCTACACCTTC.

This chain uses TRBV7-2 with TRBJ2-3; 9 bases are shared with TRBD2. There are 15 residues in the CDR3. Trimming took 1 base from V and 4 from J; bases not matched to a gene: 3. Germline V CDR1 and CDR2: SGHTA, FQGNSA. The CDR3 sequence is CASSLVAGDSDTQYF. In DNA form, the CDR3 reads TGTGCCAGCAGCTTAGTAGCGGGAGACTCAGATACGCAGTATTTT.

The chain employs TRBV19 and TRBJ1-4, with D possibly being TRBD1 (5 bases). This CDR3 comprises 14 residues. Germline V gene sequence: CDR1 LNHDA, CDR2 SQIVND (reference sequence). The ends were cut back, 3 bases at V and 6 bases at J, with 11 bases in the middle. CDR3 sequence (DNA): TGTGCCAGTAGTATGGGCAGGGAGGATGAAAAACTGTTTTTT. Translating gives CASSMGREDEKLFF.

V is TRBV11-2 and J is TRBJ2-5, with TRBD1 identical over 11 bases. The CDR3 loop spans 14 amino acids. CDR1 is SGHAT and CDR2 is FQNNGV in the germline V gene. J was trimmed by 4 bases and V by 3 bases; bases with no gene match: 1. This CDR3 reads CASSLGTGGETQYF. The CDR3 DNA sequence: TGTGCCAGCAGCTTGGGGACAGGGGGAGAGACCCAGTACTTC.

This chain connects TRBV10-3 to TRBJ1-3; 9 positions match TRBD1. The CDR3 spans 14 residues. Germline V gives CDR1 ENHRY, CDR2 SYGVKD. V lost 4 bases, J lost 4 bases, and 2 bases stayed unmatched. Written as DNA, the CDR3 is TGTGCCATCAGTGGGGACAGGGAAGGAAACACCATATATTTT. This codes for CAISGDREGNTIYF.

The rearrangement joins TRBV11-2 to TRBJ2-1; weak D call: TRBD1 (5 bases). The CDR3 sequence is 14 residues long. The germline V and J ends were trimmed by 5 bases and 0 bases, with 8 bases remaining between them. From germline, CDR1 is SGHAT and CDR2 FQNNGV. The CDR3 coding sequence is TGTGCCAGCAGCCGACAGTCCTCCTACAATGAGCAGTTCTTC. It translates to CASSRQSSYNEQFF.

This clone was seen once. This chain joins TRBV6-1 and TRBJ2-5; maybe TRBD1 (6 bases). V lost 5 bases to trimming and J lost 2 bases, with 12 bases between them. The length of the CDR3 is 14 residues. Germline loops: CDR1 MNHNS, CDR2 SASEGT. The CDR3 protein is CASSRAQGQETQYF. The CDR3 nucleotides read TGTGCCAGCAGTAGGGCCCAGGGGCAAGAGACCCAGTACTTC.

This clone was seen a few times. The chain's CDR3 is CASSQGDQETQYF. CDR3 DNA sequence: TGCGCCAGCAGCCAAGGGGACCAAGAGACCCAGTACTTC. V usage is TRBV4-3 and J usage is TRBJ2-5; D is ambiguous. V was pared by 1 base and J by 0 bases, with 3 bases between. This CDR3 comprises 13 residues. CDR1 and CDR2 from the germline V gene are LGHNA and YSLEER.

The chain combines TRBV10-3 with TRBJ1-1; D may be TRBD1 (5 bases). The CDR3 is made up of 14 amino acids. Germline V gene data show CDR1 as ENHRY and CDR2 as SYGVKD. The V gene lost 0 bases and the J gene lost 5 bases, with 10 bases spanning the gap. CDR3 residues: CAISESGGGTEAFF. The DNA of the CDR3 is TGTGCCATCAGTGAGTCTGGGGGTGGTACTGAAGCTTTCTTT.

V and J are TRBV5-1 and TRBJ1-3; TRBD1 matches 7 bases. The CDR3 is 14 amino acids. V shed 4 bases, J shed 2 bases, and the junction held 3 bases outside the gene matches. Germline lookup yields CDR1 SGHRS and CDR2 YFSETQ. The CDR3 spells CASSPGQTGNTIYF. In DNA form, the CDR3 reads TGCGCCAGCAGCCCGGGACAGACTGGAAACACCATATATTTT.